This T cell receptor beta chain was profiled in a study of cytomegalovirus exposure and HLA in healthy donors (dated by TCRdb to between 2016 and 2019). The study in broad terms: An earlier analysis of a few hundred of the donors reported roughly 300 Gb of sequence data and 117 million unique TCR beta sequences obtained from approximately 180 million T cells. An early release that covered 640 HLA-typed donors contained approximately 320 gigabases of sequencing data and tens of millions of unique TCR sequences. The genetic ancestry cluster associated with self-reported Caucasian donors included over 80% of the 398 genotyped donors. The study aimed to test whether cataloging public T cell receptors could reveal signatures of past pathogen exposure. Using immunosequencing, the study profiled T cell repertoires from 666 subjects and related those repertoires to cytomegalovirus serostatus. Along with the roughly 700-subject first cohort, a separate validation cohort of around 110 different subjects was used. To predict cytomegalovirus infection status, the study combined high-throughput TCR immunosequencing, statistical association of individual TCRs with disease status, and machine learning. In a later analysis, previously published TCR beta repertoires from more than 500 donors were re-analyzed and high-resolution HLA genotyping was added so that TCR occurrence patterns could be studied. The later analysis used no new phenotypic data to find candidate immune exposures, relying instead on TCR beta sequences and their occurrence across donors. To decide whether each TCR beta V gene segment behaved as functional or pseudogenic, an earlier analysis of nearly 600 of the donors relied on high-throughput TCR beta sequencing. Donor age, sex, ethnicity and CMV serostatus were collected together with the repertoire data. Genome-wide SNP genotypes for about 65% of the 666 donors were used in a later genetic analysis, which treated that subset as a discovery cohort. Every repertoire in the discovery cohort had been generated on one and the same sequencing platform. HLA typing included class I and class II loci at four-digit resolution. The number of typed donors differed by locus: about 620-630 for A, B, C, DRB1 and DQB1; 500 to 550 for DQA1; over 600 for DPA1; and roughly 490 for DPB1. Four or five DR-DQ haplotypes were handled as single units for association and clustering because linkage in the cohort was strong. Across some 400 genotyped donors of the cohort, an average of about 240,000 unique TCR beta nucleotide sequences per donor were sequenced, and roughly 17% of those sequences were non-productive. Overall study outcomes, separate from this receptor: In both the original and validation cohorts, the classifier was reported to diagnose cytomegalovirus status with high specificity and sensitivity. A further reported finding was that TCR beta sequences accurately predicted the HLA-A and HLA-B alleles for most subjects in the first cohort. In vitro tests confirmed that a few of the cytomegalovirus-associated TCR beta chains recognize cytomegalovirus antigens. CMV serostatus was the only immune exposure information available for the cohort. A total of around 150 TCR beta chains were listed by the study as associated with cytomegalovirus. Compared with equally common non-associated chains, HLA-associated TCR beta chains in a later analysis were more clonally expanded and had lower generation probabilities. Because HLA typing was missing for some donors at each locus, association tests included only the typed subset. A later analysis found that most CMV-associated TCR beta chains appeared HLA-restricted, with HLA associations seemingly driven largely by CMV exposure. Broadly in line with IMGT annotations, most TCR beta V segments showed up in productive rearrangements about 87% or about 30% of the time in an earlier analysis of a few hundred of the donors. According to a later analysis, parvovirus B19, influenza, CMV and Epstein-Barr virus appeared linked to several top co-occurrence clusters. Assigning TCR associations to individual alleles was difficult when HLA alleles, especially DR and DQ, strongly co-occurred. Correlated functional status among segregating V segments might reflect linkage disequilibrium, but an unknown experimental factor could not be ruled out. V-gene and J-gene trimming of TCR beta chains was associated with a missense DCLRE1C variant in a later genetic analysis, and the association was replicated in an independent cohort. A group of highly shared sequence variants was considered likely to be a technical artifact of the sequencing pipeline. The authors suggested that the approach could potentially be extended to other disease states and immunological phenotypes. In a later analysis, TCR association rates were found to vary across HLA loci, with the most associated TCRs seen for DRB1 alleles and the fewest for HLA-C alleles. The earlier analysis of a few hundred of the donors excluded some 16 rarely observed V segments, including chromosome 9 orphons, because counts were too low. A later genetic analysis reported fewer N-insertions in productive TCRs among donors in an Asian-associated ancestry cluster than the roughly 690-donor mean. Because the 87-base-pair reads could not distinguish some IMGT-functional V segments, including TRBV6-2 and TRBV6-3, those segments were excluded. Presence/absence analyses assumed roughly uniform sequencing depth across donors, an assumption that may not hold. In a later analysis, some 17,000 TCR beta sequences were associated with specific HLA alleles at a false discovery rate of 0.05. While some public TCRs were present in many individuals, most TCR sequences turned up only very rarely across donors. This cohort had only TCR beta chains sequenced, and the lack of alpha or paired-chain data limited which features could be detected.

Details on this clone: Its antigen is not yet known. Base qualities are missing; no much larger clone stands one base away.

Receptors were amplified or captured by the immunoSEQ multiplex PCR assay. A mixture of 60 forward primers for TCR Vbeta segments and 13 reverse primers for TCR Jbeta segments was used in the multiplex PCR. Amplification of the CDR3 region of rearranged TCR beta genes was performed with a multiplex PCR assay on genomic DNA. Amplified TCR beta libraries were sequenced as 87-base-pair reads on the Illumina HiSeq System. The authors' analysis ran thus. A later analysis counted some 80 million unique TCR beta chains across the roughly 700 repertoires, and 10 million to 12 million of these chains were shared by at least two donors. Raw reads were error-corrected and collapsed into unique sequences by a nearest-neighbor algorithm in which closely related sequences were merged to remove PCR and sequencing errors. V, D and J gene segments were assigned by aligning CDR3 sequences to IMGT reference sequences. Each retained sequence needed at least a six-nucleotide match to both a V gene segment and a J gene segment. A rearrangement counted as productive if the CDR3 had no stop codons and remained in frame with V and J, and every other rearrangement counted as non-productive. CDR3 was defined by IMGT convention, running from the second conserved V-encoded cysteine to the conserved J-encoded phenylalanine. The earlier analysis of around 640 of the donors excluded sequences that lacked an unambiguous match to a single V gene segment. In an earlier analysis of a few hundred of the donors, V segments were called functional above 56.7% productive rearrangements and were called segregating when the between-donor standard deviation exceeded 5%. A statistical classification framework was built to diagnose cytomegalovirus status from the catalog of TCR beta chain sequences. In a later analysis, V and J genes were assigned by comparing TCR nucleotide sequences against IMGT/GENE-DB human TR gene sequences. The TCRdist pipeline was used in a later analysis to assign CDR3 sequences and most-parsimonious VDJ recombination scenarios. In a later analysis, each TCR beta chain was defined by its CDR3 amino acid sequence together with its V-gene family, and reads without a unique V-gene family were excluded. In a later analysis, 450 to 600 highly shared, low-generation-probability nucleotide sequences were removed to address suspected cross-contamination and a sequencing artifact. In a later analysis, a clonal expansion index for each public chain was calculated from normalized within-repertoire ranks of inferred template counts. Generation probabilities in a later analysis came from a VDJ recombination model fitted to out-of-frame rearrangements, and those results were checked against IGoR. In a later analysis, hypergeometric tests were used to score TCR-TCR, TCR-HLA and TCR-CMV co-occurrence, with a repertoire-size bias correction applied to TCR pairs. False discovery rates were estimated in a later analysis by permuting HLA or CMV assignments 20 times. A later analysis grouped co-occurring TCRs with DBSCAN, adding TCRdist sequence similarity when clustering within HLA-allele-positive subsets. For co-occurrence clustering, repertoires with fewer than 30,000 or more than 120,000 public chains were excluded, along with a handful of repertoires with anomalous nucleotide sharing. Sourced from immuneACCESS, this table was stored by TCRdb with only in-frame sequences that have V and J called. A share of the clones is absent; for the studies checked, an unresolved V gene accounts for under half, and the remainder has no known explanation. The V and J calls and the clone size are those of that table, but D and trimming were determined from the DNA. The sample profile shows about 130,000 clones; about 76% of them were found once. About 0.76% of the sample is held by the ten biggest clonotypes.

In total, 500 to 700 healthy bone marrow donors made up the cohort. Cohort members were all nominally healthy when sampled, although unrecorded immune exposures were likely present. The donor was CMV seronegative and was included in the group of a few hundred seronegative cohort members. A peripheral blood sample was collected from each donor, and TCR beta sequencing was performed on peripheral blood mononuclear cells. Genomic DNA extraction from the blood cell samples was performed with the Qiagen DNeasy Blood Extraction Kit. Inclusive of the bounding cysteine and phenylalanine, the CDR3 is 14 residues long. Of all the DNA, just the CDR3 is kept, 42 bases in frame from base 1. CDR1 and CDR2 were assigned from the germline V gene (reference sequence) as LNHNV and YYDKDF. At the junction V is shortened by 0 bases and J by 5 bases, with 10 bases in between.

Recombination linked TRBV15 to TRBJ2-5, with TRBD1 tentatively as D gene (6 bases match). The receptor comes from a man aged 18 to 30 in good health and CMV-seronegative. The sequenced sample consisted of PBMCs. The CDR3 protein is CATSREQGWETQYF. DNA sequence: TGTGCCACCAGCAGAGAACAGGGATGGGAGACCCAGTACTTC.